Below, 13 T cell receptor beta chains from the same sample are listed, as sequenced in a study of long-term antiretroviral therapy in people with HIV. Version v3.0 of the immunoSEQ assay ran at survey level. Using immunoSEQ multiplex PCR, the repertoire was profiled, and TCRdb retains in-frame clones only, with some absent. The data hold over 20,000 clones, with 87% observed a single time. The source material was unsorted PBMCs, sampled 2.6 years after starting antiretroviral therapy. Receptors were obtained from a woman aged 45-65 years with HIV.

The CDR3 loop is CASSFATGISGANVLTF. The CDR3 coding sequence is TGTGCCAGCAGTTTCGCGACAGGGATCTCTGGGGCCAACGTCCTGACTTTC. The V and J genes are TRBV27 and TRBJ2-6; 7 bases agree with TRBD1. Germline V gives CDR1 MNHEY, CDR2 SMNVEV (reference sequence). V lost 3 bases, J lost 0 bases, and 5 bases stayed unmatched. This CDR3 is built from 17 residues.

The chain joins TRBV21-1 to TRBJ2-7; the table's D call, TRBD2, has no DNA check behind it. TRBV21-1 is reported as a pseudogene. The CDR3 is 18 amino acids. The CDR3: CASSKVCRERGGFYEQYF. The CDR3 nucleotides read TGTGCCAGCAGCAAAGTATGCCGGGAGAGGGGGGGGTTTTACGAGCAGTACTTC.

This clone showed up just once. The genes are TRBV5-1 and TRBJ2-5; D is possibly TRBD1 or TRBD2 (5 bases each). Germline CDR1 SGHRS, CDR2 YFSETQ. The CDR3 sequence is 14 residues long. V lost 0 bases, J lost 2 bases, and 8 bases lay in between. As DNA, the CDR3 is TGCGCCAGCAGCTTGGAATGGGGGCAAGAGACCCAGTACTTC. Translated, it gives CASSLEWGQETQYF. The whole variable domain, filled in from reference TRBV5-1 and TRBJ2-5, reads KAGVTQTPRYLIKTRGQQVTLSCSPISGHRSVSWYQQTPGQGLQFLFEYFSETQRNKGNFPGRFSGRQFSNSRSEMNVSTLELGDSALYLCASSLEWGQETQYFGPGTRLLVL.

As regards this clone: One end of the junction fails to match germline, which may point to a read error. The gene calls are TRBV7-2 and TRBJ2-7; 12 nucleotides line up with TRBD2. Germline loops: CDR1 SGHTA, CDR2 FQGNSA. This CDR3 spans 14 amino acids. CDR3 in amino acids: CASSLAGGPYEQYF. The CDR3 DNA sequence: TGTGCCAGCAGCCTAGCGGGAGGGCCCTACGAGCAGTACTTC.

The chain recombines TRBV6-1 with TRBJ2-7, with D maybe TRBD2 (5 bases). V lost 5 bases and J 1 base, leaving 12 bases between the germline ends. The CDR3 extends over 14 amino acids. The germline CDR1 and CDR2 sequences are MNHNS and SASEGT. As DNA, the CDR3 is TGTGCCAGCAGTTCGAGGGTAGAGTCCTACGAGCAGTACTTC. The encoded protein is CASSSRVESYEQYF.

This rearrangement joins TRBV19 to TRBJ1-1; 7 nucleotides line up with TRBD1. The CDR3 covers 15 residues. J lost 1 base, V lost 5 bases, and 7 bases had no gene match. The germline CDR1 and CDR2 sequences are LNHDA and SQIVND (reference sequence). CDR3 sequence reads: CASSPSGQSNTEAFF. DNA of the CDR3: TGTGCCAGTAGTCCCTCGGGACAGTCGAACACTGAAGCTTTCTTT.

The chain employs TRBV9 and TRBJ2-1, with D perhaps given as TRBD1 or TRBD2 (5 bases each). Germline CDR1 is SGDLS and CDR2 is YYNGEE. This CDR3 comprises 12 residues. V was clipped by 3 bases and J by 10 bases, with 11 bases between them. Written as DNA, the CDR3 is TGTGCCAGCAGCGGGGACGGCGGAGAGCAGTTCTTC. Its translation is CASSGDGGEQFF.

The chain uses TRBV18 and TRBJ2-1; 11 bases line up with TRBD2. With 3 bases clipped from V and 5 bases from J, the junction kept 3 bases outside the gene matches. CDR1 is KGHSH, CDR2 LQKENI, per germline. The CDR3 length is 15 residues. CDR3 bases: TGTGCCAGCTCACCTACTAGCGGGAGAAACAATGAGCAGTTCTTC. Protein: CASSPTSGRNNEQFF.

V usage is TRBV5-1 and J usage is TRBJ2-2; D may be TRBD1 or TRBD2 (6 bases each). The CDR3 extends over 15 amino acids. The V gene's germline CDR1 is SGHRS and CDR2 YFSETQ. V shed 4 bases and J shed 1 base, with 11 bases lying between them. The CDR3 here is CASSQGGKNTGELFF. The CDR3 DNA sequence: TGCGCCAGCAGCCAAGGGGGGAAGAACACCGGGGAGCTGTTTTTT.

The genes are TRBV4-3 and TRBJ2-1; D may be TRBD1 or TRBD2 (6 bases each). The CDR3 totals 17 residues. Trimming removed 0 bases from V and 4 bases from J, with 16 bases in between. The germline V gene encodes CDR1 LGHNA and CDR2 YSLEER. CDR3 coding DNA: TGCGCCAGCAGCCAAGATTTTAGCGGACAGAGATACAATGAGCAGTTCTTC. It is translated as CASSQDFSGQRYNEQFF.

The rearrangement links TRBV4-2 to TRBJ2-1; 11 nucleotides line up with TRBD2. J gave up 4 bases and V 3 bases, and 5 bases lay outside the gene matches. Germline CDR1 and CDR2: LGHNA and YNFKEQ. The CDR3 consists of 16 residues. As DNA, the CDR3 is TGTGCCAGCAGCCAGGTAGCGGGAGGGCTTTACAATGAGCAGTTCTTC. This codes for CASSQVAGGLYNEQFF.

The J gene is TRBJ2-2, the V gene TRBV28; no clear D. The germline gives CDR1 MDHEN, CDR2 SYDVKM. This CDR3 contains 13 residues. V was cut by 1 base and J by 3 bases, with 3 bases left in between. CDR3: CASSLYDTGELFF. The CDR3 coding sequence is TGTGCCAGCAGTTTATACGACACCGGGGAGCTGTTTTTT.

The chain links TRBV4-1 to TRBJ2-7; D may correspond to TRBD1 or TRBD2 (5 bases each). Germline V gives CDR1 MGHRA, CDR2 YSYEKL. This CDR3 region has 15 residues. V was trimmed by 3 bases and J by 1 base, leaving 13 bases between them. The CDR3 DNA reads as TGCGCCAGCAGCCAGGGGACGGAGAGATCCTACGAGCAGTACTTC. This gives the protein CASSQGTERSYEQYF.